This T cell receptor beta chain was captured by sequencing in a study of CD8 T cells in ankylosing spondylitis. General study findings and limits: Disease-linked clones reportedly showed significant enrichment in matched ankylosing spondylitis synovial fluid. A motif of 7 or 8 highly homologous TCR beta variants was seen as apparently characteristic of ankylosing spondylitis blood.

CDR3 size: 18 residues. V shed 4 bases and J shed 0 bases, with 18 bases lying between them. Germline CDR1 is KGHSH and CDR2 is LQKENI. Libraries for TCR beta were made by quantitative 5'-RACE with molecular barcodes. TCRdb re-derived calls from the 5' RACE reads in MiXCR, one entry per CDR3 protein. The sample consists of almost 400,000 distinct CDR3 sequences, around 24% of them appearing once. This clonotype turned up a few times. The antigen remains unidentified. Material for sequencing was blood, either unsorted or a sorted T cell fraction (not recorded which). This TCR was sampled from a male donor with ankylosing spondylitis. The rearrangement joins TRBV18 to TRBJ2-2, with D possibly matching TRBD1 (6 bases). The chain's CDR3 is CASSLTGGQLANTGELFF. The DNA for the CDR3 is TGTGCCAGCTCACTCACCGGAGGACAGCTCGCGAACACCGGGGAGCTGTTTTTT.